This T cell receptor (beta chain) stems from a study of shared clonotypes between healthy human individuals. Only in-frame clones appear in the TCRdb table, and some are missing; sequencing was by immunoSEQ multiplex PCR. Of about 1,500,000 clones listed, around 95% are singletons. This sequence originates from a young man in good health. The sample consisted of naive CD4+ T cells sorted from blood. Subset described: CD45RA+ positively selected.

This CDR3 reads CASSYLIGISYEQYF. DNA of the CDR3: TGTGCCAGCAGTTACCTGATCGGGATTTCCTACGAGCAGTACTTC. The rearrangement joins TRBV6-5 to TRBJ2-7; D may be TRBD2 (5 bases). The germline V gene encodes CDR1 MNHEY and CDR2 SVGAGI. Trimming cost V 2 bases and J 1 base, with 12 bases left between them. The CDR3 is made up of 15 amino acids.